This TCR beta chain derives from a study of blood T cell repertoires in COVID-19. Whole-study context: The United States, Italy and Spain were the sources of the acute and convalescent COVID-19 samples. PBMCs, B-cell-depleted T cells, or T cells were the source of the cDNA or gDNA that made up the material.

CDR3 size: 16 residues. V lost 2 bases, J lost 4 bases, and 7 bases stayed unmatched. The germline V gene has CDR1 SGHNT and CDR2 YENEEA. The method was immunoSEQ multiplex PCR; TCRdb's version includes in-frame clones alone and lacks a portion of them. The profile shows fewer than 200,000 clones, roughly 80% of them singletons. Everyone who took part was about 18 to 89 years old, and they came from about 23 US areas. The TCR comes from a woman aged 45-59 years who had recovered from COVID-19. The sequenced material came from PBMCs or T cells enriched from blood (not recorded which). The rearrangement uses TRBV11-3 and TRBJ2-3, with 9 bases that match TRBD2. Here the CDR3 reads CASSLICGRASDTQYF. CDR3 nucleotide sequence: TGTGCCAGCAGCTTAATATGCGGGAGGGCCTCAGATACGCAGTATTTT. The full variable domain, its missing parts supplied by reference TRBV11-3 and TRBJ2-3, is EAGVVQSPRYKIIEKKQPVAFWCNPISGHNTLYWYLQNLGQGPELLIRYENEEAVDDSQLPKDRFSAERLKGVDSTLKIQPAELGDSAVYLCASSLICGRASDTQYFGPGTRLTVL.